This T cell receptor (beta chain) was found in a study of T cell responses to AZD1222 COVID-19 vaccine. Study outcomes and limitations: Repertoires were sampled only after the peak T cell response. Donors were largely white British and mainly female; clonal diversity was possibly underestimated. Close to half of all spike-specific TCRs reportedly target regions of the variants that are unmutated.

Comment on this clone: What it binds is unknown.

The germline V gene encodes CDR1 MNHEY and CDR2 SVGAGI. There are 12 residues in the CDR3. Trimming removed 5 bases from V and 4 bases from J, with 6 bases in between. Sequencing was performed with immunoSEQ multiplex PCR; in TCRdb, only in-frame clones are kept and a portion is missing. The sample holds about 140,000 clones, roughly 92% seen once. The sample consisted of peripheral blood, taken on day 0 of AZD1222 vaccination. The chain carries TRBV6-5 and TRBJ1-3, with no clear D. This TCR came from an adult in good health. The CDR3 nucleotides are TGTGCCAGCAGTCCGGGAGGAAACACCATATATTTT. Its translation is CASSPGGNTIYF.